This note documents a single T cell receptor (beta chain) sequence. What it recognizes is unknown. TCRdb processed the 5' RACE reads anew with MiXCR; each CDR3 protein has one entry. The repertoire includes about 250,000 distinct CDR3 sequences, roughly 32% of them detected once, and 4% to 5% sits in the top ten. This sample was included in a study of CD8 T cells in ankylosing spondylitis. Study-wide results and limits: In ankylosing spondylitis patients, matched synovial fluid reportedly showed significant enrichment of disease-linked clones. Characteristic, it appeared, of ankylosing spondylitis blood was a TCR beta motif of fewer than 10 highly homologous variants. With a CD8+ phenotype, disease-linked clones were relatively rare in peripheral blood.

V lost 5 bases and J 4 bases, leaving 8 bases between the germline ends. CDR3 length equals 13 residues. Germline CDR1 SNHLY, CDR2 FYNNEI. Specimen: blood, either unsorted or a sorted T cell fraction (not recorded which). The V call is TRBV2, the J call TRBJ2-2; D not resolved. This TCR came from a male donor with ankylosing spondylitis or in good health (not recorded which). The CDR3 sequence is CASSRDGTGELFF. The DNA of the CDR3 is TGTGCCAGCAGTAGGGATGGCACCGGGGAGCTGTTTTTT.